The 30 T cell receptor beta chains below come from one sample, sequenced in a study of OX40 agonist ivuxolimab in advanced cancers. Repertoires were generated with immunoSEQ multiplex PCR, while TCRdb's copy carries only in-frame clones and drops some. The table lists under 100,000 clones, approximately 84% of them singletons. The material was CD4+ or CD8+ T cells sorted from blood, obtained in a trial of the OX40 agonist ivuxolimab. These receptors originate from an adult with an advanced solid tumor such as melanoma, head and neck, liver or kidney cancer.

This clone turned up a few times. V is TRBV5-6 and J is TRBJ1-6; D may be TRBD1 (5 bases). The CDR3 length is 18 residues. The V and J ends lost 1 base and 9 bases respectively, with 23 bases between them. CDR1 and CDR2 from the germline V gene are SGHDT and YYEEEE. DNA of the CDR3: TGTGCCAGCAGCTTGAGGGTGAGCCCTGCCAGGGCCGGTTCACCCCTCCACTTT. Its protein is CASSLRVSPARAGSPLHF.

As to this clone: A junction boundary mismatches the germline segment, possibly from a read error. The gene calls are TRBV5-1 and TRBJ1-2; TRBD1 might be the D (5 bases). CDR1 SGHRS and CDR2 YFSETQ come from the germline V gene. CDR3 length equals 15 residues. CDR3 loop: CASTLGTGVHGGYTF. CDR3 nucleotide sequence: TGCGCCAGCACCTTGGGGACGGGCGTCCATGGTGGCTACACCTTC. Supplemented by reference TRBV5-1 and TRBJ1-2, the full variable domain reads KAGVTQTPRYLIKTRGQQVTLSCSPISGHRSVSWYQQTPGQGLQFLFEYFSETQRNKGNFPGRFSGRQFSNSRSEMNVSTLELGDSALYLCASTLGTGVHGGYTFGSGTRLTVV.

A remark on this clone: Its ends do not fully match the called genes, so a read error is possible. The genes are TRBV7-7 and TRBJ2-2; D unresolved. CDR1 is SSHAT, CDR2 FNYEAQ, per germline (reference sequence). The CDR3 consists of 13 residues. CDR3 protein: CASSESGTGELFF. CDR3 bases: TGTGCTAGCAGCGAAAGTGGCACCGGGGAGCTGTTTTTT. The whole variable domain, remainder taken from reference TRBV7-7 and TRBJ2-2, is GAGVSQSPRYKVTKRGQDVTLRCDPISSHATLYWYQQALGQGPEFLTYFNYEAQPDKSGLPSDRFSAERPEGSISTLTIQRTEQRDSAMYRCASSESGTGELFFGEGSRLTVL.

J is TRBJ1-3 and V is TRBV5-1, with 7 positions matching TRBD1. CDR1 is SGHRS and CDR2 is YFSETQ in the germline V gene. After removal of 3 bases from V and 1 base from J, the junction contained 1 base not matched to a gene. The CDR3 loop spans 14 amino acids. CDR3 loop: CASSSGQSGNTIYF. For the CDR3, the DNA is TGCGCCAGCAGCTCGGGACAGTCTGGAAACACCATATATTTT. Filled out from reference TRBV5-1 and TRBJ1-3, the complete variable domain reads KAGVTQTPRYLIKTRGQQVTLSCSPISGHRSVSWYQQTPGQGLQFLFEYFSETQRNKGNFPGRFSGRQFSNSRSEMNVSTLELGDSALYLCASSSGQSGNTIYFGEGSWLTVV.

The CDR3 loop reads CATLDRGQEKLFF. In nucleotides, the CDR3 is TGTGCCACCTTAGACAGGGGGCAAGAAAAACTGTTTTTT. The rearrangement joins TRBV28 to TRBJ1-4; TRBD1 matches 10 bases. V lost 10 bases and J lost 8; bases outside the gene matches: 7. CDR1 and CDR2 (germline): MDHEN, SYDVKM. This CDR3 spans 13 amino acids.

The rearrangement links TRBV10-1 to TRBJ2-7; D possibly corresponds to TRBD1 (6 bases). Germline CDR1 is WNHNN and CDR2 is SYGVQD (reference sequence). V shed 1 base and J shed 6 bases, with 16 bases lying between them. The CDR3 is made up of 15 amino acids. The CDR3 region has the DNA TGCGCCAGCAGTGAGTTCAACCGGGACAATGGCGAGCAGTACTTC. Protein: CASSEFNRDNGEQYF.

The chain employs TRBV5-1 and TRBJ1-2; 8 nucleotides line up with TRBD1. The CDR3 length is 12 residues. The V gene end was trimmed by 2 bases and the J gene end by 6 bases; junction bases not matched to a gene: 0. Germline V gene data show CDR1 as SGHRS and CDR2 as YFSETQ. This chain's CDR3 is CASSLQGDGYTF. Written as DNA, the CDR3 is TGCGCCAGCAGCTTACAGGGGGATGGCTACACCTTC. The full variable domain, its missing parts supplied by reference TRBV5-1 and TRBJ1-2, is KAGVTQTPRYLIKTRGQQVTLSCSPISGHRSVSWYQQTPGQGLQFLFEYFSETQRNKGNFPGRFSGRQFSNSRSEMNVSTLELGDSALYLCASSLQGDGYTFGSGTRLTVV.

Notes on this clone: Compared with germline, one end of the junction differs, possibly owing to a read error. CDR3 in amino acids: CASSLGPLVGQPQHF. The DNA of the CDR3 is TGTGCCAGCAGTTTAGGACCCCTGGTAGGTCAGCCCCAGCATTTT. The rearrangement joins TRBV10-3 to TRBJ1-5, with D uncertain. CDR3 length equals 15 residues. CDR1 ENHRY and CDR2 SYGVKD come from the germline V gene.

This chain joins TRBV29-1 and TRBJ2-3; D ambiguous. The CDR3 contains 12 residues. V lost 4 bases to trimming and J lost 6 bases, with 11 bases between them. The germline V gene encodes CDR1 SQVTM and CDR2 ANQGSEA. The CDR3, as DNA: TGCAGCGTTGTCAGCATTGGGGATACGCAGTATTTT. Translation: CSVVSIGDTQYF.

The chain recombines TRBV7-8 with TRBJ2-3, with D possibly being TRBD1 (5 bases). The CDR3 is made up of 14 amino acids. V was trimmed by 2 bases and J by 6 bases, leaving 12 bases between them. Germline V lookup: CDR1 SGHVS, CDR2 FQNEAQ. CDR3 nucleotide sequence: TGTGCCAGCAGCTTAAATCAGGGTAGCGATACGCAGTATTTT. Translating it yields CASSLNQGSDTQYF.

J is TRBJ1-1 and V is TRBV28; the D gene is possibly TRBD1 (6 bases). CDR1 is MDHEN, CDR2 SYDVKM, per germline. The CDR3 totals 15 residues. V was pared by 3 bases and J by 0 bases, with 11 bases between. CDR3 sequence reads: CASSLLGQMNTEAFF. The CDR3 DNA reads TGTGCCAGCAGTTTGCTCGGACAGATGAACACTGAAGCTTTCTTT.

This chain links TRBV9 with TRBJ1-4; 8 nucleotides match TRBD1. The CDR3 runs 16 residues. Looked up from germline, CDR1 is SGDLS and CDR2 is YYNGEE. After removal of 0 bases from V and 7 bases from J, the junction contained 8 bases not matched to a gene. CDR3 sequence (DNA): TGTGCCAGCAGCGTAGAAACCGACAGGGGCAGTGAAAAACTGTTTTTT. Translation gives CASSVETDRGSEKLFF.

The V gene is TRBV19, the J gene TRBJ2-6, with D possibly called TRBD1 or TRBD2 (5 bases each). With 7 bases removed from V and 0 bases from J, the gap between germline ends came to 10 bases. The CDR3 extends over 15 amino acids. Germline V CDR1 and CDR2: LNHDA, SQIVND (reference sequence). The CDR3 protein is CASIRDPSGANVLTF. The CDR3 coding sequence is TGTGCCAGTATCAGGGACCCCTCTGGGGCCAACGTCCTGACTTTC.

The CDR3 is CAWSGAIGYTF. CDR3 coding DNA: TGTGCCTGGAGTGGGGCAATTGGCTACACCTTC. V is TRBV30 and J is TRBJ1-2; D remains ambiguous. Trimming cost V 1 base and J 7 bases, with 7 bases left between them. The CDR3 length is 11 residues. Germline-derived CDR1 and CDR2 are GTSNPN and SVGIG (reference sequence).

Concerning this clone itself: This sample also contains other DNA sequences that code for the same CDR3. V and J are TRBV7-6 and TRBJ2-3; D not certain. Germline lookup yields CDR1 SGHVS and CDR2 FNYEAQ. The CDR3 is 12 residues long. Trimming removed 2 bases at V and 6 bases at J, with 6 bases between. The CDR3, as DNA: TGTGCCAGCAGCTTAAACGGGGATACGCAGTATTTT. Translation: CASSLNGDTQYF.

The gene calls are TRBV7-6 and TRBJ1-1; 7 bases are shared with TRBD1. Germline trimming cut 4 bases from V and 5 bases from J; bases unmatched to any gene: 10. Germline V CDR1 and CDR2: SGHVS, FNYEAQ. The CDR3 consists of 15 residues. CDR3 residues: CASSWLQGGSTEAFF. The CDR3 coding sequence is TGTGCCAGCAGCTGGCTCCAGGGGGGGTCTACTGAAGCTTTCTTT.

This rearrangement joins TRBV6-1 to TRBJ1-2, with TRBD1 matching 7 bases. The CDR3 runs to 13 residues. V shed 10 bases, J shed 5 bases, and the junction held 10 bases outside the gene matches. The V gene's germline CDR1 is MNHNS and CDR2 SASEGT. This CDR3 is CATLGQVGYGYTF. The CDR3 coding sequence is TGTGCCACCCTAGGACAGGTCGGATATGGCTACACCTTC.

The chain uses TRBV4-3 and TRBJ2-5, with unresolved D. V was shortened by 1 base and J by 0 bases, with 15 bases between the two germline ends. In germline, CDR1 is LGHNA, CDR2 YSLEER. This CDR3 region has 17 residues. The CDR3 here is CASSQVGHPRYQETQYF. CDR3 bases: TGCGCCAGCAGCCAAGTGGGCCACCCGCGGTACCAAGAGACCCAGTACTTC.

The chain links TRBV4-1 to TRBJ1-2; the match to TRBD1 covers 7 bases. Germline loops: CDR1 MGHRA, CDR2 YSYEKL. The length of the CDR3 is 14 residues. Trimming removed 4 bases from V and 3 bases from J; junction bases left unmatched: 5. DNA of the CDR3: TGCGCCAGCAGCCCCCGGGACAGCGACTATGGCTACACCTTC. This encodes CASSPRDSDYGYTF.

This CDR3 is CASSPMVNTEAFF. CDR3 nucleotides: TGTGCCAGCAGTCCGATGGTTAACACTGAAGCTTTCTTT. V gene TRBV6-1 combines with J gene TRBJ1-1; D is ambiguous. CDR1 is MNHNS and CDR2 is SASEGT in the germline V gene. V was clipped by 5 bases and J by 2 bases, with 9 bases between them. This CDR3 region has 13 residues.

This chain joins TRBV9 and TRBJ2-3; D is possibly TRBD1 or TRBD2 (5 bases each). Trimming took off 0 bases at V and 2 bases at J, with 7 bases between the two ends. The length of the CDR3 is 14 residues. Germline V CDR1 and CDR2: SGDLS, YYNGEE. The DNA of the CDR3 is TGTGCCAGCAGCGTAGGGGGGTTCACAGATACGCAGTATTTT. The encoded protein is CASSVGGFTDTQYF.

This sequence joins TRBV19 and TRBJ2-3; TRBD2 might be the D (7 bases). The CDR3 sequence is 15 residues long. The V and J ends lost 5 bases and 4 bases respectively, with 16 bases between them. The V gene's germline CDR1 is LNHDA and CDR2 SQIVND (reference sequence). The CDR3 DNA is TGTGCCAGTAGTCGGCAGGGAGGGGGGGCAGATACGCAGTATTTT. It yields the protein CASSRQGGGADTQYF.

The rearrangement joins TRBV7-2 to TRBJ2-2; D is undetermined. Between the trimmed V and J ends, which lost 3 bases and 3 bases, there was a span of 5 bases. CDR3 length: 13 amino acids. Germline values: CDR1 SGHTA, CDR2 FQGNSA. The CDR3 is CASSFWDTGELFF. CDR3 DNA: TGTGCCAGCAGCTTCTGGGACACCGGGGAGCTGTTTTTT.

The chain couples TRBV6-6 to TRBJ1-2; 11 bases line up with TRBD1. The germline CDR1 and CDR2 sequences are MNHNY and SVGAGI (reference sequence). The CDR3 is 13 amino acids. V shed 6 bases and J 8 bases; nucleotides not matched to a gene: 5. DNA for the CDR3: TGTGCCAGCAGCGGGACAGGGGGGCGAGGCTACACCTTC. Translation: CASSGTGGRGYTF.

This chain uses TRBV15 with TRBJ1-2; a possible D gene is TRBD1 (5 bases). The V gene's germline CDR1 is LNHNV and CDR2 YYDKDF (reference sequence). V was shortened by 4 bases and J by 6 bases, with 18 bases between the two germline ends. The CDR3 runs 15 residues. In DNA, the CDR3 is TGTGCCACCAGCAAAGATAGACGGGGGGGTGATGGCTACACCTTC. Translated, it gives CATSKDRRGGDGYTF.

The CDR3 loop reads CASSQGKSGAQYF. CDR3 in DNA: TGCGCCAGCAGCCAAGGGAAGTCCGGCGCGCAATACTTC. V and J are TRBV4-1 and TRBJ2-5, with unresolved D. CDR3 length: 13 amino acids. V lost 1 base and J lost 14, with 17 bases in between. CDR1 is MGHRA, CDR2 YSYEKL, per germline.

The CDR3 loop is CASSFKRGGDRGADTQYF. The CDR3 DNA is TGTGCCAGCAGTTTCAAGCGGGGTGGGGACAGGGGAGCAGATACGCAGTATTTT. J is TRBJ2-3 and V is TRBV28; 10 nucleotides match TRBD1. Germline-derived CDR1 and CDR2 are MDHEN and SYDVKM. The junction had 13 bases not matched to a gene; V was cut back by 3 bases and J by 4 bases. The CDR3 runs to 18 residues.

This chain uses TRBV10-3 with TRBJ2-3; 7 bases agree with TRBD1. CDR1 and CDR2 (germline): ENHRY, SYGVKD. Trimming took 5 bases from V and 0 from J; bases not matched to a gene: 26. The length of the CDR3 is 22 residues. The CDR3 loop is CAISPRDLRGQGGRPSTDTQYF. The DNA of the CDR3 is TGTGCCATCAGTCCCCGGGACCTAAGGGGGCAAGGGGGTAGACCTAGCACAGATACGCAGTATTTT.

About this clone itself: The sample holds other DNA sequences that translate to the same CDR3. This chain uses TRBV7-2 with TRBJ2-7; 14 bases align to TRBD2. The CDR3 covers 16 residues. Trimming removed 0 bases from V and 3 bases from J; junction bases left unmatched: 1. Germline V gives CDR1 SGHTA, CDR2 FQGNSA. CDR3 bases: TGTGCCAGCAGCTTAGCCGGGACTAGCGGGAGCTACGAGCAGTACTTC. Its translation is CASSLAGTSGSYEQYF.

The chain has TRBV20-1 and TRBJ1-4, with D hard to call. This CDR3 is built from 11 residues. Trimming pared 3 bases from V and 6 bases from J, leaving 5 bases between. CDR1 is DFQATT, CDR2 SNEGSKA, per germline (reference sequence). CDR3 bases: TGCAGTGCTAGCCTGTATGAAAAACTGTTTTTT. Translated, it gives CSASLYEKLFF.